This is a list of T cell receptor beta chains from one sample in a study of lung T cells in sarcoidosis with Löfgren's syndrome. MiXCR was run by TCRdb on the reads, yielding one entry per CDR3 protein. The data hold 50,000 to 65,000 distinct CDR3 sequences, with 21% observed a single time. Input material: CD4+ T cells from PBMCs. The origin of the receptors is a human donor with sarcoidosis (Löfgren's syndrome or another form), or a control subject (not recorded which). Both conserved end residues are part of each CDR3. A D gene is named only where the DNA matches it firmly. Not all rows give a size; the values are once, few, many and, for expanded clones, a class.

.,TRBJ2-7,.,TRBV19,TGTGCCAGTAGCCCCATAGTGGGTGGCGACGAGCAGTACTTC,CASSPIVGGDEQYF
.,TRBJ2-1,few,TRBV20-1,TGCAGTGCTCTCGGGACACCGCTTAGGGATGAGCAGTTCTTC,CSALGTPLRDEQFF
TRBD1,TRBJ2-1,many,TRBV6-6,TGTGCCAGCAGTTACGAGGGACAGGGAAAAAATGAGCAGTTCTTC,CASSYEGQGKNEQFF
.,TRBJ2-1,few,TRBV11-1,TGTGCCAGCAGCTTAGTGTTAGCCGACAATGAGCAGTTCTTC,CASSLVLADNEQFF
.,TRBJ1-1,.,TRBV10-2,TGCGCCAGCAGTGTTCGCCTCCAGGACACTGAAGCTTTCTTT,CASSVRLQDTEAFF
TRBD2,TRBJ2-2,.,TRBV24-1,TGTGCCACCGAGGAGAAGCGGGGGAGCACCGGGGAGCTGTTTTTT,CATEEKRGSTGELFF
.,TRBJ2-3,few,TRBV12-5,TGTGCTAGTGGTTTAACCTACAGAGGGGATACGCAGTATTTT,CASGLTYRGDTQYF
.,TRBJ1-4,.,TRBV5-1,TGCGCCAGCAGCTTGGATCCGGGACCTAATGAAAAACTGTTTTTT,CASSLDPGPNEKLFF
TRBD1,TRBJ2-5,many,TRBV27,TGTGCCAGCAGTTTACTAGGACAGGGAGAGACCCAGTACTTC,CASSLLGQGETQYF
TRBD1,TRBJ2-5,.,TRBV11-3,TGTGCCAGCTCAGGGGGCATGGCTCTCAAAGAGACCCAGTACTTC,CASSGGMALKETQYF
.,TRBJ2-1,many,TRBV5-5,TGTGCCAGCAGCTTGGAGGCCCGCTTGGAGCAGTTCTTC,CASSLEARLEQFF
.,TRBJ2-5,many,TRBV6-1,TGTGCCAGCAGTTATCGTGGCGGCCAAGAGACCCAGTACTTC,CASSYRGGQETQYF
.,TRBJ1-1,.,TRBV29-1,TGCAGCGTTCTTAGACGGATGAACACTGAAGCTTTCTTT,CSVLRRMNTEAFF
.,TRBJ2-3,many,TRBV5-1,TGCGCCAGCAGCTTGAATCTAGTCCATCAGACAGATACGCAGTATTTT,CASSLNLVHQTDTQYF
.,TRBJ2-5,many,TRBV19,TGTGCCAGTACCCACAGGGAGACCCAGTACTTC,CASTHRETQYF
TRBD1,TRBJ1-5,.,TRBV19,TGTGTCAGTAGTCCCATCCCCCGGGACAGCCCCAATCAGCCCCAGCATTTT,CVSSPIPRDSPNQPQHF
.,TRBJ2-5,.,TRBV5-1,TGCGCCAGCAGCTTCAACAGGATCCAAGAGACCCAGTACTTC,CASSFNRIQETQYF
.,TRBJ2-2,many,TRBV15,TGTGCCACCAGCAGCCCCCGGGACGGCAACACCGGGGAGCTGTTTTTT,CATSSPRDGNTGELFF
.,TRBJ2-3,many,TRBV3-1,TGTGCCAGCAGCCCACGCGCCACAGATACGCAGTATTTT,CASSPRATDTQYF
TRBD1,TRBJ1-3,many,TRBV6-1,TGTGCCAGCAGTTCCAGGACAGGCTCTGGAAACACCATATATTTT,CASSSRTGSGNTIYF
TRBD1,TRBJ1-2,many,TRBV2,TGTGCCAGCAGTATAGACAGGGTCGGCTATGGCTACACCTTC,CASSIDRVGYGYTF
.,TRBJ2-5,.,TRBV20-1,TGCAGTGCTAGAGATTGGGAACGGCCGGGAGAGACCCAGTACTTC,CSARDWERPGETQYF
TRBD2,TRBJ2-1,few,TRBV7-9,TGTGCCAGCAGCCTGGGGACTAGCGGGTACAATGAGCAGTTCTTC,CASSLGTSGYNEQFF
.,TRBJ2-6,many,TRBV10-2,TGCGCCAGCAGTGATCTTCGGGCCAACGTCCTGACTTTC,CASSDLRANVLTF
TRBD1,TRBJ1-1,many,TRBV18,TGTGCCAGCTCTTGGGACAGGGTGAGCGGCACTGAAGCTTTCTTT,CASSWDRVSGTEAFF
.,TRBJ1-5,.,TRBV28,TGTGCCAGCAGTTTCCCTGCGGTCGGTCAGCCCCAGCATTTT,CASSFPAVGQPQHF
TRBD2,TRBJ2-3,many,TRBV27,TGTGCCAGCAGTTGGGACTACACAGATACGCAGTATTTT,CASSWDYTDTQYF
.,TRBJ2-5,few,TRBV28,TGTGCCAGCAGTTTAGGTCCAGGGGAGGGGGAGACCCAGTACTTC,CASSLGPGEGETQYF
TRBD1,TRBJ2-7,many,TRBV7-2,TGTGCCAGCAGCTTGCAATCGGGACAGGGGACCTACGAGCAGTACTTC,CASSLQSGQGTYEQYF
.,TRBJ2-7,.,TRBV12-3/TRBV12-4,TGTGCCAGCAGTGCAGGGACTCCTACCTACGAGCAGTACTTC,CASSAGTPTYEQYF
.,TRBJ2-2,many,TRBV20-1,TGCAGTGCTAGACCGACAGAGAACACCGGGGAGCTGTTTTTT,CSARPTENTGELFF
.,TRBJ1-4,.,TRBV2,TGTGCCAGCAGTATCACAGGGTTTAATGAAAAACCGTTTTTT,CASSITGFNEKPFF
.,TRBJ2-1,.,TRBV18,TGTGCCAGCTCACCTGGGACAATCTACAATGAGCAGTTCTTC,CASSPGTIYNEQFF
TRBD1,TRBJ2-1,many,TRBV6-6,TGTGCCAGCAGTTACCCGTCGACAGGGACCAATGAGCAGTTCTTC,CASSYPSTGTNEQFF
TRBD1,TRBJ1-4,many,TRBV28,TGTGCCAGCAGTTTAGGGCGACAGGGGGCCGGAAAACTGTTTTTT,CASSLGRQGAGKLFF
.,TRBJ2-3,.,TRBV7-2,TGTGCCAGCAGCTTAGCGGTGTGGGGAGATACGCAGTATTTT,CASSLAVWGDTQYF
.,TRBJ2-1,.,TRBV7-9,TGTGCCAGCAGCCCAACACCCAATGGGCAGTTCTTC,CASSPTPNGQFF
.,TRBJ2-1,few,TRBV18,TGTGCCAGCTCATCGGGGGCGAATGAGCAGTTCTTC,CASSSGANEQFF
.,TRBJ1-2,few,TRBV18,TGTGCCAGCTCCGTCCCGGGGTATGGCTACACCTTC,CASSVPGYGYTF
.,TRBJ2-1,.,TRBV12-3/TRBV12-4,TGTGCCAGCAGTTTGTGGTCTATTGGGGGGAATGAGCAGTTCTTC,CASSLWSIGGNEQFF
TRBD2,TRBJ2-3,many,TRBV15,TGTGCCACCAGCACCTGGACTAGCGGGTCAGATACGCAGTATTTT,CATSTWTSGSDTQYF
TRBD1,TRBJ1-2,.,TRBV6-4,TGTGCCAGCAGCGTAGGACAGGGCACCTATGGCTACACCTTC,CASSVGQGTYGYTF